What follows is one TCR beta chain and its context. Antigen specificity is unknown. This specimen comes from a study of identifying expanded T cells in peripheral blood. Study-level results: Across healthy donors, higher total template counts meant significantly greater roughly 2-week count variance.

Assay used: immunoSEQ multiplex PCR; TCRdb lists only in-frame clones, some missing. Of about 100,000 clones listed, approximately 89% are singletons. Per the germline V gene, CDR1 is GTSNPN and CDR2 is SVGIG (reference sequence). V was clipped by 0 bases and J by 1 base, with 12 bases between them. The CDR3 length is 15 residues. The receptor's source is a person aged 18 to 75 in good health. The chain joins TRBV30 to TRBJ1-1, with a weak D call TRBD1 (5 bases). Sequencing was done on a sample of blood. The CDR3 protein is CAWSVGHRKNTEAFF. Here the CDR3 DNA reads TGTGCCTGGAGTGTAGGACACCGCAAGAACACTGAAGCTTTCTTT.